The 25 T cell receptor beta chains given below trace back to one sample, sequenced in a study of control samples from healthy donors and cancer patients. Profiled with immunoSEQ multiplex PCR; TCRdb holds only in-frame clones, not every one. The data contain some 130,000 clones, about nine tenths of them singletons. The specimen was PBMCs. Every receptor here comes from a man aged 45-60 years with head and neck cancer.

This clone has just one count. The V gene is TRBV10-3, the J gene TRBJ1-5; TRBD1 aligns across 10 bases. Germline V CDR1 and CDR2: ENHRY, SYGVKD. Unmatched junction bases numbered 5, after V lost 6 bases and J lost 3 bases. The length of the CDR3 is 15 residues. This CDR3 reads CAISRDRGYNQPQHF. CDR3 nucleotide sequence: TGTGCCATCAGCCGGGACAGGGGCTACAATCAGCCCCAGCATTTT.

This chain uses TRBV29-1 with TRBJ2-3, with 8 bases matching TRBD1. Germline V gene data show CDR1 as SQVTM and CDR2 as ANQGSEA. V was pared by 4 bases and J by 5 bases, with 5 bases of the junction left unmatched. The length of the CDR3 is 13 residues. CDR3 nucleotide sequence: TGCAGCGTTGGCGGACAGGGAAGAGATACGCAGTATTTT. Its protein is CSVGGQGRDTQYF.

The V call is TRBV29-1, the J call TRBJ2-3, with 8 nucleotides matching TRBD2. Germline CDR1 and CDR2: SQVTM and ANQGSEA. The CDR3 has 15 amino acids. V lost 3 bases and J lost 7; bases outside the gene matches: 12. The CDR3 protein is CSVEEWNSGTNTQYF. The CDR3, as DNA: TGCAGCGTTGAGGAGTGGAATAGCGGGACAAATACGCAGTATTTT.

The genes are TRBV5-1 and TRBJ2-2; D not certain. CDR3 length: 14 residues. Germline assignment: CDR1 SGHRS and CDR2 YFSETQ. The germline V and J ends were trimmed by 6 bases and 1 base, with 10 bases remaining between them. The CDR3: CASTIALNTGELFF. The DNA of the CDR3 is TGCGCCAGCACCATAGCCCTGAACACCGGGGAGCTGTTTTTT.

The chain has TRBV7-3 and TRBJ2-3, with a tentative D call TRBD2 (6 bases). The V and J ends lost 5 bases and 2 bases respectively, with 11 bases between them. Germline V gene data show CDR1 as SGHTA and CDR2 as FQGTGA. The CDR3 extends over 14 amino acids. In nucleotides, the CDR3 is TGTGCCAGCAGCGTTCTAGCGAACACAGATACGCAGTATTTT. It specifies CASSVLANTDTQYF. Drawing the rest from reference TRBV7-3 and TRBJ2-3, the complete variable domain is GAGVSQTPSNKVTEKGKYVELRCDPISGHTALYWYRQSLGQGPEFLIYFQGTGAADDSGLPNDRFFAVRPEGSVSTLKIQRTERGDSAVYLCASSVLANTDTQYFGPGTRLTVL.

The V gene is TRBV5-1, the J gene TRBJ1-5; maybe TRBD1 (5 bases). V was trimmed by 3 bases and J by 7 bases, leaving 17 bases between them. The CDR3 sequence is 15 residues long. CDR1 is SGHRS and CDR2 is YFSETQ in the germline V gene. The CDR3 DNA reads TGCGCCAGCAGCTCCGGAGAGGGGTCGGGGCAGCCCCAGCATTTT. The encoded protein is CASSSGEGSGQPQHF.

The genes are TRBV5-1 and TRBJ1-5; D is possibly TRBD1 (5 bases). Germline V gene sequence: CDR1 SGHRS, CDR2 YFSETQ. Trimming took off 0 bases at V and 6 bases at J, with 13 bases between the two ends. There are 15 residues in the CDR3. The DNA for the CDR3 is TGCGCCAGCAGCTTGGGAGGGGCCTGGGGTCAGCCCCAGCATTTT. It specifies CASSLGGAWGQPQHF.

This clone was observed a few times. The J gene is TRBJ1-2, the V gene TRBV27; 7 nucleotides agree with TRBD1. Germline CDR1 MNHEY, CDR2 SMNVEV (reference sequence). J was trimmed by 4 bases and V by 6 bases; bases with no gene match: 20. The CDR3 contains 18 residues. CDR3 sequence (DNA): TGTGCCAGCAGGCCCCCCCCCGGACAGGTCCAACCGGTCTATGGCTACACCTTC. It specifies CASRPPPGQVQPVYGYTF.

The chain uses TRBV18 and TRBJ1-1; D perhaps matches TRBD1 (6 bases). Trimming removed 2 bases at V and 6 bases at J, with 19 bases between. The CDR3 is 16 residues long. CDR1 and CDR2 (germline): KGHSH, LQKENI. CDR3 in DNA: TGTGCCAGCTCACCAAGACAGCCGGGGGCGGACGCTGAAGCTTTCTTT. It yields the protein CASSPRQPGADAEAFF. Using reference TRBV18 and TRBJ1-1 for the parts outside the CDR3, the full variable domain is NAGVMQNPRHLVRRRGQEARLRCSPMKGHSHVYWYRQLPEEGLKFMVYLQKENIIDESGMPKERFSAEFPKEGPSILRIQQVVRGDSAAYFCASSPRQPGADAEAFFGQGTRLTVV.

The CDR3 reads CSVARREGPATGELFF. CDR3 DNA: TGCAGCGTTGCCCGGCGGGAGGGCCCAGCCACCGGGGAGCTGTTTTTT. This chain connects TRBV29-1 to TRBJ2-2; 9 bases map to TRBD2. Germline CDR1 reads SQVTM; CDR2 reads ANQGSEA. V gave up 4 bases and J gave up 4 bases; unmatched junction bases: 10. The CDR3 totals 16 residues.

The gene calls are TRBV9 and TRBJ2-2; either TRBD1 or TRBD2 may supply D (5 bases each). The V end was cut by 0 bases, the J end by 0 bases, with 9 bases between. The CDR3 totals 16 residues. Germline lookup yields CDR1 SGDLS and CDR2 YYNGEE. CDR3: CASSVGQRTNTGELFF. The CDR3 region has the DNA TGTGCCAGCAGCGTAGGACAGCGGACGAACACCGGGGAGCTGTTTTTT. Full variable domain (missing parts from reference TRBV9 and TRBJ2-2): DSGVTQTPKHLITATGQRVTLRCSPRSGDLSVYWYQQSLDQGLQFLIQYYNGEERAKGNILERFSAQQFPDLHSELNLSSLELGDSALYFCASSVGQRTNTGELFFGEGSRLTVL.

The chain couples TRBV5-5 to TRBJ2-3; D could derive from TRBD1 or TRBD2 (5 bases each). Germline CDR1 SGHKS, CDR2 YYEKEE (reference sequence). Deletions cut 0 bases from V and 6 bases from J, with 11 bases between. CDR3 size: 14 residues. The chain's CDR3 is CASSLDGWGDTQYF. CDR3 nucleotide sequence: TGTGCCAGCAGCTTGGACGGGTGGGGGGATACGCAGTATTTT.

The genes are TRBV29-1 and TRBJ2-7; unclear D gene. Germline CDR1 reads SQVTM; CDR2 reads ANQGSEA. With 7 bases removed from V and 2 bases from J, the gap between germline ends came to 18 bases. The CDR3 has 14 residues. The CDR3 here is CSAEPGSGTYEQYF. In DNA, the CDR3 is TGCAGCGCCGAGCCGGGCTCCGGAACCTACGAGCAGTACTTC.

The chain links TRBV11-2 to TRBJ2-6; D unresolved. This CDR3 has 13 amino acids. Germline CDR1 and CDR2: SGHAT and FQNNGV. V dropped 3 bases and J dropped 4 bases, with 4 bases sitting between them. The CDR3 sequence: CASSFKGANVLTF. DNA of the CDR3: TGTGCCAGCAGCTTTAAGGGGGCCAACGTCCTGACTTTC.

The CDR3: CASSKEESGANVLTF. CDR3 nucleotides: TGTGCCAGTAGTAAGGAAGAATCTGGGGCCAACGTCCTGACTTTC. J is TRBJ2-6 and V is TRBV19; no reliable D call. The CDR3 runs to 15 residues. Germline V CDR1 and CDR2: LNHDA, SQIVND (reference sequence). The germline V and J ends were trimmed by 4 bases and 1 base, with 8 bases remaining between them. Filled out from reference TRBV19 and TRBJ2-6, the complete variable domain reads DGGITQSPKYLFRKEGQNVTLSCEQNLNHDAMYWYRQDPGQGLRLIYYSQIVNDFQKGDIAEGYSVSREKKESFPLTVTSAQKNPTAFYLCASSKEESGANVLTFGAGSRLTVL.

The V call is TRBV27, the J call TRBJ2-7; a weak D match, TRBD2 (6 bases). The CDR3 has 15 residues. Deletions cut 5 bases from V and 2 bases from J, with 16 bases between. Per the germline V gene, CDR1 is MNHEY and CDR2 is SMNVEV (reference sequence). The DNA for the CDR3 is TGTGCCAGCAGTATACGGGGACTGGGAACCTACGAGCAGTACTTC. It specifies CASSIRGLGTYEQYF.

This chain connects TRBV7-9 to TRBJ2-1; 9 nucleotides match TRBD2. The V gene's germline CDR1 is SEHNR and CDR2 FQNEAQ (reference sequence). The CDR3 spans 16 residues. V gave up 1 base and J gave up 7 bases; unmatched junction bases: 8. CDR3 DNA sequence: TGTGCCAGCAGCTTAGGCGGGTTAGCGGGAGTGAATGAGCAGTTCTTC. It codes for CASSLGGLAGVNEQFF.

This sequence joins TRBV5-1 and TRBJ1-3; D is undetermined. Trimming removed 4 bases from V and 1 base from J, with 12 bases in between. This CDR3 has 15 amino acids. Germline CDR1 SGHRS, CDR2 YFSETQ. The CDR3 sequence is CASSEGVFSGNTIYF. In DNA form, the CDR3 reads TGCGCCAGCAGCGAGGGAGTATTTTCTGGAAACACCATATATTTT.

This rearrangement joins TRBV18 to TRBJ2-1, with D perhaps TRBD1 or TRBD2 (5 bases each). Germline-derived CDR1 and CDR2 are KGHSH and LQKENI. Trimming shortened V by 0 bases and J by 8 bases, and 8 bases separated the two germline ends. The CDR3 sequence is 13 residues long. CDR3 in DNA: TGTGCCAGCTCACCACCGGGGGTCCATGAGCAGTTCTTC. As protein: CASSPPGVHEQFF.

V gene TRBV28 combines with J gene TRBJ2-7; 10 bases agree with TRBD2. The V segment lost 4 bases and the J segment 3 bases; nucleotides outside the gene matches: 6. In germline, CDR1 is MDHEN, CDR2 SYDVKM. This CDR3 spans 15 amino acids. The CDR3 here is CASSSSGRTYYEQYF. The CDR3 region has the DNA TGTGCCAGCAGTTCTAGCGGGAGAACGTACTACGAGCAGTACTTC.

About this clone itself: Other DNA sequences in this specimen translate into the identical CDR3. The genes are TRBV6-5 and TRBJ2-7; D not certain. V lost 6 bases and J lost 0, with 3 bases in between. CDR3 length: 11 amino acids. CDR1 MNHEY and CDR2 SVGAGI come from the germline V gene. In DNA, the CDR3 is TGTGCCAGCAGGGACTCCTACGAGCAGTACTTC. It yields the protein CASRDSYEQYF.

In this sample, this clone turned up a few times. The gene calls are TRBV23-1 and TRBJ2-3, with a weak D call TRBD2 (6 bases). TRBV23-1 is labeled an ORF, and its function is uncertain. The CDR3 length is 18 residues. Trimming pared 0 bases from V and 2 bases from J, leaving 18 bases between. The DNA of the CDR3 is TGCGCCAGCAGTCAATCTCACGGTGCCAGGGAGGACACAGATACGCAGTATTTT. Its protein product is CASSQSHGAREDTDTQYF.

The chain employs TRBV2 and TRBJ2-4; 9 positions match TRBD1. Germline-derived CDR1 and CDR2 are SNHLY and FYNNEI. Trimming removed 1 base from V and 9 bases from J; junction bases left unmatched: 4. This CDR3 has 14 residues. DNA for the CDR3: TGTGCCAGCAGTGAAGGGTCGGACAGGGGCATTCAGTACTTC. Translation: CASSEGSDRGIQYF.

The V gene is TRBV5-4, the J gene TRBJ2-7; D possibly corresponds to TRBD2 (5 bases). Trimming took off 4 bases at V and 6 bases at J, with 14 bases between the two ends. The CDR3 is made up of 13 amino acids. Per germline, CDR1 SGHNT and CDR2 YYREEE (reference sequence). The CDR3 coding sequence is TGTGCCAGCAGCGGACTGGTCGGAGGCGAGCAGTACTTC. It translates to CASSGLVGGEQYF.

The V and J genes are TRBV11-1 and TRBJ2-7, with D possibly TRBD1 on 5 matching bases. Trimming stripped 5 bases from V and 2 bases from J, with 13 bases between. The CDR3 extends over 14 amino acids. CDR1 is SGHAT, CDR2 FQDESV, per germline (reference sequence). The CDR3 bases are TGTGCCAGCAGCCCATACAGGAAGGCCTACGAGCAGTACTTC. This gives the protein CASSPYRKAYEQYF.